The 22 T cell receptor beta chains reported below all come from one sample, sequenced in a study of STAT3 mutations in large granular lymphocyte leukemia. This table comes from immunoSEQ multiplex PCR, and its TCRdb copy is limited to in-frame clones, with some not included. The data hold about 9,200 clones, with more than 75% observed a single time. These receptors lack a known antigen. Study results and caveats: In T-cell large granular lymphocyte leukemia, about half of patients showed multiple immunodominant subclonotypes.

Sample: peripheral blood mononuclear cells. The source of these receptors is a man aged 60-69 years with T-cell large granular lymphocyte leukemia. Some clones in this sample may be carry-over from other donors' samples.

The genes are TRBV19 and TRBJ2-2; D is perhaps TRBD2 (6 bases). The CDR3 contains 16 residues. Germline CDR1 and CDR2: LNHDA and SQIVND (reference sequence). V shed 4 bases and J shed 0 bases, with 12 bases lying between them. CDR3: CASSTIAAPNTGELFF. CDR3 coding DNA: TGTGCCAGTAGTACCATAGCGGCACCGAACACCGGGGAGCTGTTTTTT. The variable domain in full, completed from reference TRBV19 and TRBJ2-2, reads DGGITQSPKYLFRKEGQNVTLSCEQNLNHDAMYWYRQDPGQGLRLIYYSQIVNDFQKGDIAEGYSVSREKKESFPLTVTSAQKNPTAFYLCASSTIAAPNTGELFFGEGSRLTVL.

This chain joins TRBV18 and TRBJ2-5; possible D gene TRBD2, 5 bases. Trimming cost V 0 bases and J 5 bases, with 10 bases left between them. The germline gives CDR1 KGHSH, CDR2 LQKENI. CDR3 size: 14 residues. In DNA, the CDR3 is TGTGCCAGCTCACCACCCGAGGGCTGGGAGACCCAGTACTTC. Translation gives CASSPPEGWETQYF.

The chain has TRBV2 and TRBJ1-2; 9 bases map to TRBD1. The junction had 9 bases not matched to a gene; V was cut back by 6 bases and J by 1 base. Germline CDR1 SNHLY, CDR2 FYNNEI. This CDR3 comprises 16 residues. The CDR3 DNA sequence: TGTGCCAGCAGGACGGGACAGGGAATGGTTAACTATGGCTACACCTTC. It codes for CASRTGQGMVNYGYTF.

This chain connects TRBV7-8 to TRBJ2-7; no firm D call. V was pared by 5 bases and J by 4 bases, with 18 bases between. Germline V gives CDR1 SGHVS, CDR2 FQNEAQ. There are 15 residues in the CDR3. CDR3 in amino acids: CASSIDTLGNYEQYF. The CDR3 DNA reads TGTGCCAGCAGCATAGACACCTTAGGGAATTACGAGCAGTACTTC.

There are a few counts of this clone. CDR3 sequence: CASSQTAREQYF. The CDR3 bases are TGTGCCAGCAGTCAGACAGCCAGAGAGCAGTACTTC. The V gene is TRBV28, the J gene TRBJ2-7; maybe TRBD1 (5 bases). The CDR3 length is 12 residues. Trimming cost V 5 bases and J 7 bases, with 12 bases left between them. Germline CDR1 reads MDHEN; CDR2 reads SYDVKM.

The chain uses TRBV7-9 and TRBJ1-1; tentatively, D is TRBD1 (6 bases). Trimming pared 1 base from V and 4 bases from J, leaving 10 bases between. Germline-derived CDR1 and CDR2 are SEHNR and FQNEAQ (reference sequence). The CDR3 is 14 amino acids. Written as DNA, the CDR3 is TGTGCCAGCAGCTTAGTGGGGGGCCGCACTGAAGCTTTCTTT. Amino acid sequence: CASSLVGGRTEAFF.

This chain connects TRBV13 to TRBJ2-3; possible D gene TRBD1, 6 bases. This CDR3 is built from 14 residues. Trimming took off 4 bases at V and 4 bases at J, with 12 bases between the two ends. Germline CDR1 is PRHDT and CDR2 is FYEKMQ (reference sequence). DNA for the CDR3: TGTGCCAGCAGCTCCTACAGGGATTCAGATACGCAGTATTTT. Amino acid sequence: CASSSYRDSDTQYF.

The CDR3 region is CASSLSGRDTDTQYF. DNA for the CDR3: TGTGCCAGCAGTTTGTCAGGGAGAGACACAGATACGCAGTATTTT. The chain combines TRBV28 with TRBJ2-3; either TRBD1 or TRBD2 may fit D (5 bases each). The germline gives CDR1 MDHEN, CDR2 SYDVKM. The V and J ends lost 3 bases and 2 bases respectively, with 12 bases between them. CDR3 length equals 15 residues.

This chain uses TRBV5-1 with TRBJ1-4; perhaps TRBD1 as D (6 bases). Germline V gene lookup returns CDR1 SGHRS and CDR2 YFSETQ. V gave up 1 base and J gave up 3 bases, with 10 bases separating them. The CDR3 spans 15 residues. The CDR3 DNA is TGCGCCAGCAGCTTGTTCAGGGGTCCTAATGAAAAACTGTTTTTT. Translated: CASSLFRGPNEKLFF.

The genes are TRBV28 and TRBJ2-5, with 9 bases lining up with TRBD1. Losses at the gene ends were 5 bases for V and 6 bases for J; bases not matched to a gene: 10. CDR1 is MDHEN and CDR2 is SYDVKM in the germline V gene. This CDR3 has 15 residues. The CDR3 reads CASSAGTGPGKTQYF. CDR3 coding DNA: TGTGCCAGCAGTGCGGGGACAGGGCCTGGAAAGACCCAGTACTTC. The full variable domain, its missing parts supplied by reference TRBV28 and TRBJ2-5, is DVKVTQSSRYLVKRTGEKVFLECVQDMDHENMFWYRQDPGLGLRLIYFSYDVKMKEKGDIPEGYSVSREKKERFSLILESASTNQTSMYLCASSAGTGPGKTQYFGPGTRLLVL.

This clone was recorded a few times. The chain couples TRBV27 to TRBJ1-1; possible D gene TRBD1, 5 bases. The germline V gene encodes CDR1 MNHEY and CDR2 SMNVEV (reference sequence). Trimming took 5 bases from V and 1 from J, leaving 14 bases between them. The CDR3 consists of 15 residues. The CDR3 reads CASSNPGLTNTEAFF. The CDR3 DNA reads TGTGCCAGCAGTAACCCGGGACTCACGAACACTGAAGCTTTCTTT.

The chain combines TRBV5-1 with TRBJ2-5; the D call may be TRBD1 or TRBD2 (6 bases each). This CDR3 contains 14 residues. CDR1 SGHRS and CDR2 YFSETQ come from the germline V gene. V lost 6 bases, J lost 4 bases, and 16 bases lay in between. The CDR3 region has the DNA TGCGCCAGCAATTCACAGGGAGGACTAGAGACCCAGTACTTC. Amino acid sequence: CASNSQGGLETQYF.

The chain is built from TRBV25-1 and TRBJ2-3; 9 bases agree with TRBD2. The germline V gene has CDR1 MGHDK and CDR2 SYGVNS. V was clipped by 8 bases and J by 1 base; unmatched bases: 4. The CDR3 loop spans 14 amino acids. The CDR3 here is CASDPSGGTDTQYF. The DNA of the CDR3 is TGTGCCAGCGATCCTAGCGGGGGCACAGATACGCAGTATTTT.

The chain links TRBV11-2 to TRBJ2-7; TRBD2 might be the D (5 bases). The germline gives CDR1 SGHAT, CDR2 FQNNGV. The CDR3 length is 15 residues. The V end lost 0 bases, the J end lost 7 bases, and 16 bases lay between the germline ends. The CDR3 DNA follows: TGTGCCAGCAGCTTAGAACGGGATTTGGACTTGGAGCAGTACTTC. It encodes CASSLERDLDLEQYF.

V gene TRBV7-2 combines with J gene TRBJ2-5, with D possibly being TRBD2 (8 bases). Per germline, CDR1 SGHTA and CDR2 FQGNSA. This CDR3 is 15 amino acids long. The germline V and J ends were trimmed by 6 bases and 4 bases, with 18 bases remaining between them. The CDR3 spells CASSRDRAGGETQYF. CDR3 nucleotides: TGTGCCAGCAGTCGTGACAGGGCGGGAGGAGAGACCCAGTACTTC.

This chain uses TRBV6-6 with TRBJ1-5; no firm D call. Germline loops: CDR1 MNHNY, CDR2 SVGAGI (reference sequence). The germline V and J ends were trimmed by 0 bases and 6 bases, with 6 bases remaining between them. CDR3 length equals 13 residues. The CDR3 spells CASSYSSPQPQHF. Written as DNA, the CDR3 is TGTGCCAGCAGTTACTCGTCGCCTCAGCCCCAGCATTTT.

Comments on this clone: Since the CDR3 does not end with the conserved phenylalanine or tryptophan, this likely comes from a read error. No DNA is shown, since the ends of the CDR3 on it are uncertain; the CDR3 is the one TCRdb lists. The rearrangement joins TRBV20-1 to TRBJ2-7; TRBD1 reflects the table's D call only, with no check against the DNA. Germline V gene data show CDR1 as DFQATT and CDR2 as SNEGSKA (reference sequence). The CDR3 sequence runs 11 residues, both termini included. The CDR3 sequence: CSATNDREREI.

The V call is TRBV4-2, the J call TRBJ1-1, with unresolved D. Germline CDR1 and CDR2: LGHNA and YNFKEQ. Trimming removed 3 bases from V and 1 base from J, with 6 bases in between. CDR3 length: 13 residues. CDR3 bases: TGTGCCAGCAGCCACCAAGGGAACACTGAAGCTTTCTTT. This codes for CASSHQGNTEAFF.

The rearrangement uses TRBV20-1 and TRBJ2-7, with D possibly being TRBD1 (6 bases). Trimming pared 3 bases from V and 3 bases from J, leaving 6 bases between. The CDR3 loop spans 11 amino acids. Germline assignment: CDR1 DFQATT and CDR2 SNEGSKA (reference sequence). The DNA for the CDR3 is TGCAGTGCTAGGACAGGCTACGAGCAGTACTTC. This codes for CSARTGYEQYF.

The chain combines TRBV29-1 with TRBJ2-5; D is perhaps TRBD1 or TRBD2 (7 bases each). The V end was cut by 4 bases, the J end by 5 bases, with 14 bases between. CDR3 length equals 13 residues. The germline V gene has CDR1 SQVTM and CDR2 ANQGSEA. The CDR3 loop reads CSVGPRGGETQYF. CDR3 sequence (DNA): TGCAGCGTTGGCCCCAGGGGGGGGGAGACCCAGTACTTC. Drawing the rest from reference TRBV29-1 and TRBJ2-5, the complete variable domain is SAVISQKPSRDICQRGTSLTIQCQVDSQVTMMFWYRQQPGQSLTLIATANQGSEATYESGFVIDKFPISRPNLTFSTLTVSNMSPEDSSIYLCSVGPRGGETQYFGPGTRLLVL.

The chain joins TRBV7-9 to TRBJ1-5; D is unclear. CDR3 size: 13 residues. The germline CDR1 and CDR2 sequences are SEHNR and FQNEAQ (reference sequence). V was cut by 5 bases and J by 5 bases, with 10 bases left in between. The CDR3 sequence: CASSPLGDQPQHF. DNA for the CDR3: TGTGCCAGCAGCCCCCTCGGAGATCAGCCCCAGCATTTT.

This chain connects TRBV6-5 to TRBJ1-4, with D perhaps TRBD1 (5 bases). Per germline, CDR1 MNHEY and CDR2 SVGAGI. The CDR3 sequence is 15 residues long. V dropped 2 bases and J dropped 6 bases, with 13 bases sitting between them. The CDR3 loop is CASSYSAGTDEKLFF. For the CDR3, the DNA is TGTGCCAGCAGTTACAGTGCGGGGACCGATGAAAAACTGTTTTTT.